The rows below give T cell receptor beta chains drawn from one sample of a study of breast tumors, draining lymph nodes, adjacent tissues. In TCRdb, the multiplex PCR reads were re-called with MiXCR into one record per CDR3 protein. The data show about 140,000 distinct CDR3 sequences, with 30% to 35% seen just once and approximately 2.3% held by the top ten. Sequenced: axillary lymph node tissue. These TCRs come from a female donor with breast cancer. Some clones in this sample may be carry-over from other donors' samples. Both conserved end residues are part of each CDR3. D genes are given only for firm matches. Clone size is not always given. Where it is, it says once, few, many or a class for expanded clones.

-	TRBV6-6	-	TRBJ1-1	TGTGCCAGCAGTTTAGGGCTACAGTACATGAACACTGAAGCTTTCTTT	CASSLGLQYMNTEAFF
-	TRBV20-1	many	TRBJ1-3	TGCAGTGCTAGAGGCAACTCTGGAAACACCATATATTTT	CSARGNSGNTIYF
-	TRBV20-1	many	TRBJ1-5	TGCAGTGCTAGAGGGGACCCGGCGCAGCCCCAGCATTTT	CSARGDPAQPQHF
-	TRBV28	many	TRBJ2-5	TGTGCCAGCAGACCCCACCTGGGGGGGCAGAAGACCCAGTACTTC	CASRPHLGGQKTQYF
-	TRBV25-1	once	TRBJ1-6	TGTGCTAGGACCCGGGGTGTAGAGTCACCCCTCCACTTT	CARTRGVESPLHF
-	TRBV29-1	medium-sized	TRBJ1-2	TGCAGCGTAGGAACAGGATCGGGCGGCTACACCTTC	CSVGTGSGGYTF
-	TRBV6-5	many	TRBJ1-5	TGTGCCAGCAGTCCAGGGAAAACAAGCAATCAGCCCCAGCATTTT	CASSPGKTSNQPQHF
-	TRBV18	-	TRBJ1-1	TGTGCCAGCTCACTTACAGGTTTGGGTGAAGCTTTCTTT	CASSLTGLGEAFF
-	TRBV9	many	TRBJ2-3	TGTGCCAGCAGCGGGCAACCGGTACAGAGGACAGATACGCAGTATTTT	CASSGQPVQRTDTQYF
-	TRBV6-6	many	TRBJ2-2	TGTGCCAGCAGTTACCTGCCGTTTGGGGACACCGGGGAGCTGTTTTTT	CASSYLPFGDTGELFF
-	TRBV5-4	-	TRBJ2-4	TGTGCCAGCAGCTGGAGGGGAAGTAGCCAACAGAAAAACATTCAGTACTTC	CASSWRGSSQQKNIQYF
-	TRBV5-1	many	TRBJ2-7	TGCGCCAGCAGCTTATATCATGGCTCTCCCAACGAGCAGTACTTC	CASSLYHGSPNEQYF
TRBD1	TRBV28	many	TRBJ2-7	TGTGCCAGCACCCTCCGGGACAGGCTCTACGAGCAGTACTTC	CASTLRDRLYEQYF
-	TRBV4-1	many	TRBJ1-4	TGCGCCAGCAGCCGCGAGGCCTGGACTGAAAAACTGTTTTTT	CASSREAWTEKLFF
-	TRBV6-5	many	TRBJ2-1	TGTGCCAGCAGTTACGGAGGGGATGAGCAGTTCTTC	CASSYGGDEQFF
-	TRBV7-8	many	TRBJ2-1	TGTGCCAGCAGCAAGGGACTTCTCTACAATGAGCAGTTCTTC	CASSKGLLYNEQFF
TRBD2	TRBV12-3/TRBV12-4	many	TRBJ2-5	TGTGCCAGCAGTCTGGGACTAGCGGGGGCTCAGGGGAGAGAGACCCAGTACTTC	CASSLGLAGAQGRETQYF
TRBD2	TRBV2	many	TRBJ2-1	TGTGCCAGCAGTGAAGCTCTGCGGGGGGGTTACAATGAGCAGTTCTTC	CASSEALRGGYNEQFF
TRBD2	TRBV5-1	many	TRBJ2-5	TGCGCCAGCAGCTTGGCGACTAGCGGGGGGGAGACCCAGTACTTC	CASSLATSGGETQYF
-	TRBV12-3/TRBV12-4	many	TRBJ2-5	TGTGCCAGCAGTTTCCTTAGTGCCGAGACCCAGTACTTC	CASSFLSAETQYF
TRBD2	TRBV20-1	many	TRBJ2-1	TGCAGCCCCCATGAAAGCGGGGACCTGAGACAGCAGTTCTTC	CSPHESGDLRQQFF
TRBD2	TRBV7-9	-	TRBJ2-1	TGTGCCAGCAGTAGCGGGGATGGCTATGAGCAGTTCTTC	CASSSGDGYEQFF
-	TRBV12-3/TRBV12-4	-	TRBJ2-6	TGTGCCAGCAGTTTAGCTGGTGGGTCTCTGAGTGTCCTGACTTTC	CASSLAGGSLSVLTF
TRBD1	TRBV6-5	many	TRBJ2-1	TGTGCCAGCAGTTACTCCGGACAGGGGGCATATGAGCAGTTCTTC	CASSYSGQGAYEQFF
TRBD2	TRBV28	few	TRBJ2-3	TGTGCCAGCAGCCCCGGCGGGTTAGCGGGGCAAAGCACAGATACGCAGTATTTT	CASSPGGLAGQSTDTQYF
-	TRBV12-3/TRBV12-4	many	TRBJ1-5	TGTGCCACCAACATCGACAGGAATCAGCCCCAGCATTTT	CATNIDRNQPQHF
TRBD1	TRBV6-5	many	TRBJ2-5	TGTGCCAGCAGCACCGAGGTATACAGGGGGCGGGAGACCCAGTACTTC	CASSTEVYRGRETQYF
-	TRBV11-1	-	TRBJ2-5	TGTGCCAGCAGCCCCCCATGGGGCAGTTTCCAAGAGACCCAGTACTTC	CASSPPWGSFQETQYF
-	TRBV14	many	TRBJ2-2	TGTGCCAGCAGCCAAGTTGGGTGGAACACCGGGGAGCTGTTTTTT	CASSQVGWNTGELFF
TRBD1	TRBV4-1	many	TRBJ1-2	TGCGCCAGCAGCCCTACCGGGACAGCCCCCTATGGCTACACCTTC	CASSPTGTAPYGYTF
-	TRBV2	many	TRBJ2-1	TGTGCCAGCAGGCGTAATGACCACGCCCATGAGCAGTTCTTC	CASRRNDHAHEQFF
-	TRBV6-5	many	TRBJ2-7	TGTGCCAGCAGTCACTCGGGAGAGGGTGGCGAGCAGTACTTC	CASSHSGEGGEQYF
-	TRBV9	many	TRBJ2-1	TGTGCCAGCAGCGCGGCGAGCTCCTACAATGAGCAGTTCTTC	CASSAASSYNEQFF
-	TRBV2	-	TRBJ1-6	TGTGCCAGCAGTGAAGCGGCCTATAATTCACCCCTCCACTTT	CASSEAAYNSPLHF
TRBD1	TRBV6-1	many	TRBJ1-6	TGTGCCAGCAGCCGGGACAGACTTAATTCACCCCTCCACTTT	CASSRDRLNSPLHF
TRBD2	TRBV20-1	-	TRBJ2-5	TGCAGTGCTAGTAACGGGGGGGTGGGGGAGACCCAGTACTTC	CSASNGGVGETQYF
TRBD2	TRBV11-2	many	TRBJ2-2	TGTGCCAGCAGCTCCTGGACTAGCGGGGGGATCACCGGGGAGCTGTTTTTT	CASSSWTSGGITGELFF
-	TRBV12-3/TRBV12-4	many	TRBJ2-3	TGTGCCAGCAGTCCGAAGACAGGTAGCACAGATACGCAGTATTTT	CASSPKTGSTDTQYF
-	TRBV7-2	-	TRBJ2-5	TGTGCCAGCAGCTTAGGGTACGGTCAGCCCCAGTACTTC	CASSLGYGQPQYF
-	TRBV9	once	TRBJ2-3	TGTGCCAGCAGCGTCAGCGTCAACTCCTACAATGAGCAGTATTTT	CASSVSVNSYNEQYF
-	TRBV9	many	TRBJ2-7	TGTGCCAGCAGCGTAGGGGACTCTTATTCCTACGAGCAGTACTTC	CASSVGDSYSYEQYF
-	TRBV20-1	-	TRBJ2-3	TGCAGTGCTAGAGTGGAACACATGGTCACAGATACGCAGTATTTT	CSARVEHMVTDTQYF
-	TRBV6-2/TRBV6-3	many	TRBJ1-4	TGTGCCAGCAGTTACCGGGTGTATGAAAAACTGTTTTTT	CASSYRVYEKLFF
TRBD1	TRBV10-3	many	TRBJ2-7	TGTGCCATCAGTCTCGATGACAGGGGCACCTACGAGCAGTACTTC	CAISLDDRGTYEQYF
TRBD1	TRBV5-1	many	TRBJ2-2	TGCGCCAGCAGCCCAGGGACAGGGGAGACCGGGGAGCTGTTTTTT	CASSPGTGETGELFF
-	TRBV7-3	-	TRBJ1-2	TGTGCCAGCAGCCAAACCGGGCTGTTTGGCGCTGAAGCTTTC	CASSQTGLFGAEAF
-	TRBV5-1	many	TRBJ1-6	TGCGCCAGCACCACCGGTTGGGGGTATGGTTCACCCCTCCACTTT	CASTTGWGYGSPLHF
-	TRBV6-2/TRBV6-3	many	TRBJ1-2	TGTGCCAGCAGCCACCGCGGGGGGGCCCAACGATTTGGCTACACCTTC	CASSHRGGAQRFGYTF
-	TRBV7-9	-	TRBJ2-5	TGTGCCAGCAGCTCCAGCAGGGGGGGCAATCAGCCCCAGTACTTC	CASSSSRGGNQPQYF
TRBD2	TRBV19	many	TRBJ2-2	TGTGCCAGTAGTATTACCGAGCGGGGGTATAACACCGGGGAGCTGTTTTTT	CASSITERGYNTGELFF
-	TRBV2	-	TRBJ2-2	TGTGCCAGCAGTCCTAGAAGGAACGGGGAGCTGTTTTTT	CASSPRRNGELFF
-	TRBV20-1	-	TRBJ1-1	TGCAGTGCTAGGTCAAGGTCTACTGAAGCTTTCTTT	CSARSRSTEAFF
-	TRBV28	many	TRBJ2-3	TGTGCCAGCAGTAATCCTCCCCTGGCAGGGGCGGGAGATACGCAGTATTTT	CASSNPPLAGAGDTQYF
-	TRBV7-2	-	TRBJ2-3	TGTGCCAGCAGCTGGGCCATAGATACGCAGTATTTT	CASSWAIDTQYF
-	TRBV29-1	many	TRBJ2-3	TGCAGCTTGCGCTCAGGGACAGATACGCAGTATTTT	CSLRSGTDTQYF